The source of this T cell receptor (beta chain) is a study of blood T cell repertoires in COVID-19. For the study at large: From T cells, B-cell-depleted T cells, or PBMCs came the material, which was cDNA or gDNA.

The V and J ends lost 5 bases and 5 bases respectively, with 21 bases between them. CDR3 size: 16 residues. Per the germline V gene, CDR1 is SEHNR and CDR2 is FQNEAQ (reference sequence). Using immunoSEQ multiplex PCR, the repertoire was profiled, and TCRdb retains in-frame clones only, with some absent. The data contain tens of thousands of clones, 88% of them seen just once; the ten biggest clones take up approximately 3.3%. The origin of this receptor is a human donor in a cohort sampled during active COVID-19. The chain joins TRBV7-9 to TRBJ1-1; D is unresolved. What was sequenced was peripheral blood. The CDR3 is CASSRRHGVEETEAFF. CDR3 sequence (DNA): TGTGCCAGCAGCAGACGACACGGGGTAGAAGAAACTGAAGCTTTCTTT.